A selection of T cell receptor beta chains follows, all from one sample in a study of T cells in Graves' hyperthyroidism and ophthalmopathy. MiXCR, run by TCRdb on the multiplex PCR reads, gives a single entry per CDR3 protein. The sample has some 150,000 distinct CDR3 sequences, over 20% seen once. Sequenced: blood. The source is a woman aged 50 to 60 with Graves' hyperthyroidism that later progressed to Graves' ophthalmopathy. Each CDR3 is given with its conserved first and last residue. D genes are given only for firm matches. Only part of the rows carry a size: once, few, many, or a class if the clone is expanded.

TRBV5-1	NA	many	TRBJ1-1	CASSFGVQAFF	TGCGCCAGCAGCTTCGGAGTTCAAGCTTTCTTT
TRBV20-1	NA	few	TRBJ2-1	CSASRGTSYNEQFF	TGCAGTGCTAGTCGGGGGACCTCCTACAATGAGCAGTTCTTC
TRBV20-1	TRBD2	many	TRBJ2-1	CSARDRAGLGNEQFF	TGCAGTGCTAGAGATCGAGCGGGATTGGGTAATGAGCAGTTCTTC
TRBV11-2	TRBD2	NA	TRBJ2-5	CASSLVSGNQETQYF	TGTGCCAGCAGCTTAGTAAGCGGGAACCAAGAGACCCAGTACTTC
TRBV28	NA	few	TRBJ1-5	CASSLKPNQPQHF	TGTGCCAGCAGTTTGAAGCCGAATCAGCCCCAGCATTTT
TRBV9	NA	few	TRBJ1-5	CASSVGRDSNQPQHF	TGTGCCAGCAGCGTAGGCAGGGATAGCAATCAGCCCCAGCATTTT
TRBV28	TRBD1	few	TRBJ2-1	CASSPRPRTGSYNEQFF	TGTGCCAGCAGTCCACGACCCCGGACAGGCTCCTACAATGAGCAGTTCTTC
TRBV12-3/TRBV12-4	NA	NA	TRBJ1-2	CASRSQGANYGYTF	TGTGCCAGCAGGTCACAGGGAGCTAACTATGGCTACACCTTC
TRBV7-9	TRBD2	NA	TRBJ2-5	CASSLGWTSGTQGQETQYF	TGTGCCAGCAGCTTAGGTTGGACTAGCGGCACGCAGGGGCAAGAGACCCAGTACTTC
TRBV11-2	NA	many	TRBJ2-7	CASSLDGATGLHEQYF	TGTGCCAGCAGCTTAGATGGGGCGACAGGCCTCCACGAGCAGTACTTC
TRBV29-1	NA	NA	TRBJ1-1	CSVQRWRDGTEAFF	TGCAGCGTTCAACGGTGGAGGGACGGGACTGAAGCTTTCTTT
TRBV6-1	NA	many	TRBJ1-1	CASTQDKGAVAFF	TGTGCCAGCACCCAGGACAAAGGGGCCGTAGCTTTCTTT
TRBV12-3/TRBV12-4	NA	many	TRBJ1-5	CASSLGPFKPQHF	TGTGCCAGCAGTTTGGGTCCATTCAAGCCCCAGCATTTT
TRBV19	NA	many	TRBJ1-1	CASSMSPNTEAFF	TGTGCCAGTAGTATGAGTCCGAACACTGAAGCTTTCTTT
TRBV2	NA	NA	TRBJ2-6	CASSERSSGANVLTF	TGTGCCAGCAGTGAAAGGTCCTCTGGGGCCAACGTCCTGACTTTC
TRBV6-2/TRBV6-3	NA	NA	TRBJ1-2	CASRTSDRTNYGYTF	TGTGCCAGCAGGACCTCGGACAGAACTAACTATGGCTACACCTTC
TRBV5-1	NA	many	TRBJ2-3	CASSLRVGTSTDTQYF	TGCGCCAGCAGCCTCAGGGTGGGGACTAGCACAGATACGCAGTATTTT
TRBV27	NA	many	TRBJ1-2	CASSNRGLNYGYTF	TGTGCCAGCAGTAACCGGGGGCTTAACTATGGCTACACCTTC
TRBV6-1	NA	NA	TRBJ1-5	CASSPEDSVNQPQHF	TGTGCCAGCAGTCCTGAGGACAGTGTAAATCAGCCCCAGCATTTT
TRBV5-1	NA	many	TRBJ2-5	CASSLGQGGTETQYF	TGCGCCAGCAGCTTGGGCCAGGGGGGTACGGAGACCCAGTACTTC
TRBV7-9	TRBD1	NA	TRBJ1-1	CASSLTGWKNTEAFF	TGTGCCAGCAGCCTGACAGGGTGGAAGAACACTGAAGCTTTCTTT
TRBV7-2	TRBD2	once	TRBJ2-3	CASSLAILAGGTGPDTQYF	TGTGCCAGCAGCTTAGCGATCCTAGCGGGGGGGACCGGCCCAGATACGCAGTATTTT
TRBV12-3/TRBV12-4	TRBD2	NA	TRBJ2-3	CASSAISGSGDTQYF	TGTGCCAGCAGTGCCATAAGCGGGAGTGGTGATACGCAGTATTTT
TRBV10-3	NA	many	TRBJ1-2	CAISPGDDYGYTF	TGTGCCATCAGTCCTGGGGACGACTATGGCTACACCTTC
TRBV15	TRBD1	NA	TRBJ2-3	CATNPGQGYTDTQYF	TGTGCCACCAACCCCGGACAGGGCTACACAGATACGCAGTATTTT
TRBV7-9	TRBD2	many	TRBJ2-7	CASSLGAGGPNEQYF	TGTGCCAGCAGCTTAGGCGCGGGAGGGCCCAACGAGCAGTACTTC
TRBV29-1	NA	NA	TRBJ2-5	CSVAEETQYF	TGCAGCGTCGCAGAAGAGACCCAGTACTTC
TRBV11-2	TRBD2	many	TRBJ2-7	CASSLALAGAGEQYF	TGTGCCAGCAGCTTAGCGCTAGCGGGAGCTGGGGAGCAGTACTTC
TRBV2	TRBD1	many	TRBJ1-5	CASSGQGQQPQHF	TGTGCCAGCAGTGGACAGGGGCAACAGCCCCAGCATTTT
TRBV6-1	TRBD2	many	TRBJ2-1	CASSRGLAGGISYNEQFF	TGTGCCAGCAGTCGAGGACTAGCGGGAGGGATATCGTACAATGAGCAGTTCTTC
TRBV5-1	TRBD1	NA	TRBJ1-3	CASSPGQLSHIGNTIYF	TGCGCCAGCAGCCCGGGACAGCTTTCCCATATTGGAAACACCATATATTTT
TRBV5-5	NA	NA	TRBJ2-7	CASSVKGRQYF	TGTGCCAGCAGCGTTAAGGGTCGGCAGTACTTC
TRBV6-6	NA	NA	TRBJ1-2	CASSSSGDGVGYTF	TGTGCCAGCAGTTCCTCGGGGGACGGGGTAGGCTACACCTTC
TRBV7-2	NA	many	TRBJ2-6	CASSFFASGANVLTF	TGTGCCAGCAGTTTTTTCGCCTCTGGGGCCAACGTCCTGACTTTC
TRBV20-1	NA	many	TRBJ2-1	CSANRDLGFDEQFF	TGCAGTGCTAACCGGGACTTGGGATTCGATGAGCAGTTCTTC
TRBV28	TRBD2	NA	TRBJ2-3	CASSSTSGTPMAGVRADTQYF	TGTGCCAGCAGTTCCACCTCCGGGACCCCTATGGCGGGAGTTAGGGCAGATACGCAGTATTTT
TRBV12-3/TRBV12-4	NA	many	TRBJ2-7	CASSLAGGGPEQYF	TGTGCCAGCAGTTTAGCGGGAGGAGGGCCCGAGCAGTACTTC
TRBV20-1	NA	many	TRBJ2-1	CSASSPATTNNEQFF	TGCAGTGCTAGCTCCCCCGCGACCACCAACAATGAGCAGTTCTTC
TRBV18	NA	many	TRBJ2-2	CASNWDNPNTGELFF	TGTGCCAGCAACTGGGACAACCCGAACACCGGGGAGCTGTTTTTT
TRBV20-1	TRBD2	many	TRBJ2-5	CSTSGTQETQYF	TGCAGTACTAGCGGAACACAAGAGACCCAGTACTTC